These 26 T cell receptor beta chains were all obtained from the same sample, sequenced in a study of PD-L1 blockade in urothelial cancer. The time point denotes: pretreatment peripheral blood. The method was immunoSEQ multiplex PCR; TCRdb's version includes in-frame clones alone and lacks a portion of them. In the table there are 70,000 or so clones, 85% to 90% of which are singletons. The sequences come from PBMCs, collected around atezolizumab (anti-PD-L1) treatment. The receptors shown here come from a man aged 70 or older with urothelial cancer.

The gene calls are TRBV5-1 and TRBJ2-7, with 10 bases lining up with TRBD1. The junction had 4 bases not matched to a gene; V was cut back by 3 bases and J by 4 bases. CDR1 is SGHRS and CDR2 is YFSETQ in the germline V gene. CDR3 length: 14 residues. The CDR3 region is CASSSRDRGYEQYF. CDR3 coding DNA: TGCGCCAGCAGCTCCCGGGACAGGGGTTACGAGCAGTACTTC.

V usage is TRBV7-2 and J usage is TRBJ2-7; 9 bases align to TRBD2. Germline CDR1 SGHTA, CDR2 FQGNSA. V trimming: 5 bases; J trimming: 0 bases; junction bases outside the gene matches: 2. CDR3 length: 14 amino acids. CDR3 amino acids: CASSASGNSYEQYF. The CDR3 DNA follows: TGTGCCAGCAGCGCTAGCGGGAACTCCTACGAGCAGTACTTC. Variable domain in full (rest from reference TRBV7-2 and TRBJ2-7): GAGVSQSPSNKVTEKGKDVELRCDPISGHTALYWYRQSLGQGLEFLIYFQGNSAPDKSGLPSDRFSAERTGGSVSTLTIQRTQQEDSAVYLCASSASGNSYEQYFGPGTRLTVT.

This chain connects TRBV6-1 to TRBJ2-3; D perhaps matches TRBD2 (6 bases). The CDR3 runs 16 residues. V lost 3 bases, J lost 3 bases, and 16 bases lay in between. Germline loops: CDR1 MNHNS, CDR2 SASEGT. The CDR3, as DNA: TGTGCCAGCAGTGACGTGGGAGCGGGCCGAACAGATACGCAGTATTTT. Translation gives CASSDVGAGRTDTQYF.

The rearrangement joins TRBV5-4 to TRBJ1-5, with a possible D match to TRBD1 (5 bases). The CDR3 consists of 14 residues. From germline, CDR1 is SGHNT and CDR2 YYREEE (reference sequence). The ends were cut back, 4 bases at V and 1 base at J, with 9 bases in the middle. The CDR3, as DNA: TGTGCCAGCAGCACAGGTGGAAGCAATCAGCCCCAGCATTTT. This gives the protein CASSTGGSNQPQHF.

In its sample, this clone was seen a few times. The V and J genes are TRBV4-1 and TRBJ2-1; the match to TRBD2 covers 7 bases. V lost 2 bases, J lost 4 bases, and 14 bases stayed unmatched. This CDR3 is 18 amino acids long. Per the germline V gene, CDR1 is MGHRA and CDR2 is YSYEKL. The CDR3 protein is CASSQYPPIERDYNEQFF. CDR3 DNA: TGCGCCAGCAGCCAATATCCCCCGATCGAGCGGGATTACAATGAGCAGTTCTTC.

The chain links TRBV6-5 to TRBJ2-1; a possible D gene is TRBD2 (6 bases). Trimming removed 2 bases from V and 5 bases from J, with 13 bases in between. This CDR3 has 15 residues. The V gene's germline CDR1 is MNHEY and CDR2 SVGAGI. CDR3 in DNA: TGTGCCAGCAGTTACGGGACTCCCGTCGACAATGAGCAGTTCTTC. Encoded protein: CASSYGTPVDNEQFF.

The chain employs TRBV6-5 and TRBJ2-7, with TRBD1 matching over 10 bases. V shed 6 bases and J 3 bases; nucleotides not matched to a gene: 2. The CDR3 totals 13 residues. Germline-derived CDR1 and CDR2 are MNHEY and SVGAGI. The CDR3 is CASSRDRGYEQYF. In DNA form, the CDR3 reads TGTGCCAGCAGCCGGGACAGGGGCTACGAGCAGTACTTC.

This clone was picked up a small number of times. The genes are TRBV29-1 and TRBJ2-1, with a tentative D call TRBD2 (5 bases). The CDR3 contains 12 residues. The V gene's germline CDR1 is SQVTM and CDR2 ANQGSEA. Trimming shortened V by 8 bases and J by 8 bases, and 16 bases separated the two germline ends. The CDR3 reads CSYGRTGYEQFF. In DNA form, the CDR3 reads TGCAGCTACGGCCGAACGGGGTATGAGCAGTTCTTC.

This clone was picked up one time. This rearrangement joins TRBV10-3 to TRBJ2-1; 16 bases are a match to TRBD2. V lost 6 bases to trimming and J lost 9 bases; unmatched junction nucleotides: 5. Germline V gives CDR1 ENHRY, CDR2 SYGVKD. The CDR3 length is 15 residues. The CDR3 is CAIRGLAGGPSEQFF. In DNA form, the CDR3 reads TGTGCCATCAGGGGACTAGCGGGAGGGCCGAGTGAGCAGTTCTTC.

This chain connects TRBV27 to TRBJ2-3; D remains ambiguous. The germline gives CDR1 MNHEY, CDR2 SMNVEV (reference sequence). V was trimmed by 3 bases and J by 4 bases, leaving 14 bases between them. This CDR3 has 15 amino acids. CDR3 in DNA: TGTGCCAGCAGTTTCCCCAGGCCGGCCTCAGATACGCAGTATTTT. It encodes CASSFPRPASDTQYF.

The chain joins TRBV29-1 to TRBJ1-4; 8 bases fit TRBD1. The CDR3 spans 12 residues. J gave up 7 bases and V 7 bases, and 5 bases lay outside the gene matches. The V gene's germline CDR1 is SQVTM and CDR2 ANQGSEA. The CDR3 sequence: CSGGTGGEKLFF. The CDR3 DNA sequence: TGCAGCGGAGGGACAGGCGGTGAAAAACTGTTTTTT. Complete variable domain (other parts from reference TRBV29-1 and TRBJ1-4): SAVISQKPSRDICQRGTSLTIQCQVDSQVTMMFWYRQQPGQSLTLIATANQGSEATYESGFVIDKFPISRPNLTFSTLTVSNMSPEDSSIYLCSGGTGGEKLFFGSGTQLSVL.

The chain is built from TRBV6-6 and TRBJ2-5; 8 positions match TRBD2. Germline lookup yields CDR1 MNHNY and CDR2 SVGAGI (reference sequence). After removal of 5 bases from V and 6 bases from J, the junction contained 5 bases not matched to a gene. The CDR3 is 13 amino acids. The CDR3, as DNA: TGTGCCAGCAGTCATGGACTAGCCAAGACCCAGTACTTC. It codes for CASSHGLAKTQYF.

This chain joins TRBV27 and TRBJ2-7; D not resolved. Germline CDR1 reads MNHEY; CDR2 reads SMNVEV (reference sequence). The CDR3 is 12 residues long. In DNA, the CDR3 is TGTGCAGACCAGACTGGCTCCTACGAGCAGTACTTC. Its protein product is CADQTGSYEQYF.

V gene TRBV18 combines with J gene TRBJ2-1; 11 nucleotides agree with TRBD2. Unmatched junction bases numbered 4, after V lost 5 bases and J lost 7 bases. The CDR3 sequence is 14 residues long. The germline V gene encodes CDR1 KGHSH and CDR2 LQKENI. The CDR3 region has the DNA TGTGCCAGCTCAGGTCTAGCGGGAGGAAATGAGCAGTTCTTC. Its translation: CASSGLAGGNEQFF.

The V and J genes are TRBV9 and TRBJ2-1, with 9 bases matching TRBD2. Per the germline V gene, CDR1 is SGDLS and CDR2 is YYNGEE. Trimming cost V 3 bases and J 4 bases; bases outside gene matches: 11. This CDR3 is 17 amino acids long. This CDR3 is CASSATRRAGGYNEQFF. CDR3 coding DNA: TGTGCCAGCAGCGCGACTCGTCGGGCGGGAGGGTACAATGAGCAGTTCTTC.

This sequence joins TRBV9 and TRBJ2-1; 8 bases line up with TRBD2. The V and J ends lost 0 bases and 8 bases, in that order; junction bases with no gene match: 4. Per the germline V gene, CDR1 is SGDLS and CDR2 is YYNGEE. The CDR3 spans 14 residues. The CDR3 loop reads CASSVGSGGYEQFF. In nucleotides, the CDR3 is TGTGCCAGCAGCGTAGGATCGGGAGGGTATGAGCAGTTCTTC.

This chain connects TRBV6-5 to TRBJ2-1, with D possibly TRBD2 on 7 matching bases. The ends were cut back, 7 bases at V and 9 bases at J, with 16 bases in the middle. CDR3 length: 13 amino acids. Germline V gene sequence: CDR1 MNHEY, CDR2 SVGAGI. The CDR3 DNA sequence: TGTGCCAGCACCAATACAGGGAGGGGTGAGCAGTTCTTC. Its protein is CASTNTGRGEQFF.

V usage is TRBV28 and J usage is TRBJ2-4; 11 bases agree with TRBD2. Germline V gives CDR1 MDHEN, CDR2 SYDVKM. With 3 bases clipped from V and 7 bases from J, the junction kept 8 bases outside the gene matches. This CDR3 comprises 16 residues. The CDR3 sequence is CASSLYASSGRNIQYF. CDR3 sequence (DNA): TGTGCCAGCAGTTTGTATGCATCTAGCGGGAGGAACATTCAGTACTTC.

The chain has TRBV9 and TRBJ2-2; 7 bases are a match to TRBD1. CDR1 is SGDLS, CDR2 YYNGEE, per germline. J was trimmed by 0 bases and V by 4 bases; bases with no gene match: 3. The CDR3 runs 15 residues. CDR3 DNA: TGTGCCAGCAGCTTGGGACAGCCGAACACCGGGGAGCTGTTTTTT. Its protein product is CASSLGQPNTGELFF.

The rearrangement links TRBV28 to TRBJ1-3, with TRBD1 as a possible D gene (5 bases). V lost 3 bases to trimming and J lost 2 bases, with 8 bases between them. This CDR3 has 14 residues. The V gene's germline CDR1 is MDHEN and CDR2 SYDVKM. The CDR3 loop is CASSFAGPGNTIYF. The CDR3 coding sequence is TGTGCCAGCAGTTTTGCAGGGCCTGGAAACACCATATATTTT.

V usage is TRBV28 and J usage is TRBJ2-2; D may be TRBD1 (6 bases). V was cut by 4 bases and J by 3 bases, with 12 bases left in between. Looked up from germline, CDR1 is MDHEN and CDR2 is SYDVKM. The CDR3 has 15 residues. CDR3 bases: TGTGCCAGCAGTTGGCAGGGGTTTCACACCGGGGAGCTGTTTTTT. Protein sequence: CASSWQGFHTGELFF.

The V call is TRBV29-1, the J call TRBJ2-3; no clear D. The CDR3 extends over 12 amino acids. Germline CDR1 reads SQVTM; CDR2 reads ANQGSEA. Trimming left V 6 bases short and J 2 bases short, with 9 bases between. CDR3 amino acids: CSVNPNTDTQYF. The CDR3, as DNA: TGCAGCGTAAACCCTAACACAGATACGCAGTATTTT.

This chain links TRBV19 with TRBJ2-3; 9 bases agree with TRBD1. The CDR3 spans 16 residues. V trimming: 5 bases; J trimming: 3 bases; junction bases outside the gene matches: 9. Germline V gene lookup returns CDR1 LNHDA and CDR2 SQIVND (reference sequence). CDR3 DNA: TGTGCCAGTAGTGTCGGGACAGGGAGATCGACAGATACGCAGTATTTT. The encoded protein is CASSVGTGRSTDTQYF.

The CDR3 nucleotides are TGTGCCAGCAGCGGGCTAGCGGGAGGGCCGGGGAACATTCAGTACTTC. This translates into CASSGLAGGPGNIQYF. The V and J genes are TRBV9 and TRBJ2-4; 12 bases fit TRBD2. The CDR3 sequence is 16 residues long. Per the germline V gene, CDR1 is SGDLS and CDR2 is YYNGEE. With V trimmed by 3 bases and J by 7 bases, 8 bases remained unmatched.

This rearrangement joins TRBV30 to TRBJ2-1; 11 bases agree with TRBD2. Germline V gene lookup returns CDR1 GTSNPN and CDR2 SVGIG (reference sequence). The CDR3 covers 14 residues. The J segment lost 5 bases and the V segment lost 7 bases, leaving 7 bases of the junction unmatched. CDR3 amino acids: CALLAGVGNNEQFF. CDR3 nucleotide sequence: TGTGCCTTACTAGCGGGAGTGGGGAACAATGAGCAGTTCTTC. Together with reference TRBV30 and TRBJ2-1, the CDR3 gives the full variable domain: SQTIHQWPATLVQPVGSPLSLECTVEGTSNPNLYWYRQAAGRGLQLLFYSVGIGQISSEVPQNLSASRPQDRQFILSSKKLLLSDSGFYLCALLAGVGNNEQFFGPGTRLTVL.

This clone came up a few times. The chain has TRBV28 and TRBJ2-3; 8 bases fit TRBD1. Germline V gene sequence: CDR1 MDHEN, CDR2 SYDVKM. The CDR3 totals 15 residues. V gave up 6 bases and J gave up 0 bases; unmatched junction bases: 5. The CDR3 coding sequence is TGTGCCAGCAGGAAACAGGGGGTAAGCACAGATACGCAGTATTTT. Amino acids: CASRKQGVSTDTQYF.